Described below is a single T cell receptor (beta chain) sequence and its context. Clones were sequenced by immunoSEQ multiplex PCR, and TCRdb holds only the in-frame ones, with some missing. The sample lists about half a million clones; approximately 90% were seen once. The sample's treatment: around 19 received Ad26.COV2.S at low or high dose, single or two shots; five or six received placebo; per-sample allocation not given. The study sampled participants on day 63 after the first vaccine or placebo injection. The data were obtained in a study of Ad26.COV2.S vaccination and SARS-CoV-2 variants. The germline CDR1 and CDR2 sequences are LGHDT and YNNKEL (reference sequence). This CDR3 comprises 15 residues. V lost 1 base and J 9 bases, leaving 18 bases between the germline ends.

The sample consisted of peripheral blood, taken in a trial of Ad26.COV2.S vaccine versus placebo. This rearrangement joins TRBV3-1 (or the pseudogene TRBV3-2) to TRBJ2-5; D is possibly TRBD2 (5 bases). The clonotype comes from a person aged 18 to 65 who received the Ad26.COV2.S COVID-19 vaccine or a placebo. Here the CDR3 reads CASSQVPSSIMAQYF. In DNA form, the CDR3 reads TGTGCCAGCAGCCAAGTACCTAGCAGCATAATGGCCCAGTACTTC.